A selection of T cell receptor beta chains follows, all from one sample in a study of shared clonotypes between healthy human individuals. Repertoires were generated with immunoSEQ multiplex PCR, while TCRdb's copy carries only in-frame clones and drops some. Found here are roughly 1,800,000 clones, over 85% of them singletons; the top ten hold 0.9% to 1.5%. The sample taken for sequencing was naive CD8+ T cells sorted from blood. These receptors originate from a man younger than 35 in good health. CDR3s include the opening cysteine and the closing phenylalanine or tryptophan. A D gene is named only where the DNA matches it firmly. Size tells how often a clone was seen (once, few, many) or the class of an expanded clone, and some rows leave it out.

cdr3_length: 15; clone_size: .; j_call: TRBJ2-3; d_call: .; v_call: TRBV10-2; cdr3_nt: TGCGCCAGCAGTGAGTCGGGGGACTTCACAGATACGCAGTATTTT; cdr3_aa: CASSESGDFTDTQYF
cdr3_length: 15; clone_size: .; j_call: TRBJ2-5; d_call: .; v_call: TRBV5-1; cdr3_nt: TGCGCCAGCAGCTTGGAAGGGGGGTTTCAAGAGACCCAGTACTTC; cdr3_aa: CASSLEGGFQETQYF
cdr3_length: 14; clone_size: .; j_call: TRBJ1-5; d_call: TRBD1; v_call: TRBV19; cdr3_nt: TGTGCCAGTAGCAGGGACAGGGGCGCATTGCCCCAGCATTTT; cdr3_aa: CASSRDRGALPQHF
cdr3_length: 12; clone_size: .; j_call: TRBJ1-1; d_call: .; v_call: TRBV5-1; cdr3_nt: TGCGCCAGCAGCTTGAGCGGCACTGAAGCTTTCTTT; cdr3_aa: CASSLSGTEAFF
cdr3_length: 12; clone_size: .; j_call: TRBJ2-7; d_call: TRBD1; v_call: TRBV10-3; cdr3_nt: TGTGCCATCATTGGACAGGGGGGCGAGCAGTACTTC; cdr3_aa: CAIIGQGGEQYF
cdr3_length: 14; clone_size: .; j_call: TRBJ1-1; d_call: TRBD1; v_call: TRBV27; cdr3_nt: TGTGCCAGCAGTTCACAGGGGCTAGGCACTGAAGCTTTCTTT; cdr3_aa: CASSSQGLGTEAFF
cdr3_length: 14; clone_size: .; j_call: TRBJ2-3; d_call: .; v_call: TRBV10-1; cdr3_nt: TGCGCCAGCGCCGCACGGGGCTGGGGAGATACGCAGTATTTT; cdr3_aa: CASAARGWGDTQYF
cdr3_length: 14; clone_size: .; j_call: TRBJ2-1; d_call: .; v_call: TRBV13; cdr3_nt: TGTGCCAGCAGCCTCGGGGTACGGCACAATGAGCAGTTCTTC; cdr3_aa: CASSLGVRHNEQFF
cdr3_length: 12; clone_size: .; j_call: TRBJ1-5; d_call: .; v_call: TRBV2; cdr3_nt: TGTGCCAGCAATGAGGGCGATCAGCCCCAGCATTTT; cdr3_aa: CASNEGDQPQHF
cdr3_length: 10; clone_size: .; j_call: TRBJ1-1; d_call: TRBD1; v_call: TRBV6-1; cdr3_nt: TGTGCCACCGGGGACAGTGAAGCTTTCTTT; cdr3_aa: CATGDSEAFF
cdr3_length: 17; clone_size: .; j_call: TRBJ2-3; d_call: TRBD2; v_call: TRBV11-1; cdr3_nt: TGTGCCAGCAGCTTAGGTCGGAATAGCGGGGCAACAGATACGCAGTATTTT; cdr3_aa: CASSLGRNSGATDTQYF
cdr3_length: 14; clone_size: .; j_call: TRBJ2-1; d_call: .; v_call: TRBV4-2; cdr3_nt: TGTGCCAGCAGCCAAGATAGGAGCGGGCTAGAGCAGTTCTTC; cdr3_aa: CASSQDRSGLEQFF
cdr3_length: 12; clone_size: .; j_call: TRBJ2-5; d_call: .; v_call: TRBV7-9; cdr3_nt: TGTGCCAGCAGCCCCTTCGGGCAGGAATCGTACTTC; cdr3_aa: CASSPFGQESYF
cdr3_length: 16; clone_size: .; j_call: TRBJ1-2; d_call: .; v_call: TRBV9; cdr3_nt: TGTGCCAGCAGCGTAGCCTCTTGGGGCGGGAACTATGGCTACACCTTC; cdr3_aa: CASSVASWGGNYGYTF
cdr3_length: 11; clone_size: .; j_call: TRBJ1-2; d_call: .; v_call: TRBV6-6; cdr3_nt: TGTGCCAGCAGTCAGGGCTATGGCTACACCTTC; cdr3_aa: CASSQGYGYTF
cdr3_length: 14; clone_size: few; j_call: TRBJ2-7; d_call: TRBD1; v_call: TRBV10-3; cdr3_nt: TGTGCCATCACTAAGGACAGGGGATCTTACGAGCAGTACTTC; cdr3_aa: CAITKDRGSYEQYF
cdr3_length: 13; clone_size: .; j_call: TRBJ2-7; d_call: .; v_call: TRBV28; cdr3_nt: TGTGCCAGCACCTCGCCCCACAGTTACGAGCAGTACTTC; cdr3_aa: CASTSPHSYEQYF
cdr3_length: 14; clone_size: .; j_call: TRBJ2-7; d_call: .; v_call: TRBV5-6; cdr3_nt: TGTGCCAGCAGCTTGGGAGACAGAGGGTACGAGCAGTACTTC; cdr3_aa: CASSLGDRGYEQYF
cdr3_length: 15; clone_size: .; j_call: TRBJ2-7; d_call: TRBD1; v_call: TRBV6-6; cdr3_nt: TGTGCCAGCAGTATGGGGACAGGGGATTACTACGAGCAGTACTTC; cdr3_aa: CASSMGTGDYYEQYF
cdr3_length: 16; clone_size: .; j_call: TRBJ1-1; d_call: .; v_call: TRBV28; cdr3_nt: TGTGCCAGCAACTCGCATAGCGCCGGGGATAACACTGAAGCTTTCTTT; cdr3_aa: CASNSHSAGDNTEAFF
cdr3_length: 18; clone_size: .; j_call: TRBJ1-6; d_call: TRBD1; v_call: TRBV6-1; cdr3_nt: TGTGCCAGCAGTGAACACACCCCTGGGACAGGGGCTCGTTCACCCCTCCACTTT; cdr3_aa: CASSEHTPGTGARSPLHF
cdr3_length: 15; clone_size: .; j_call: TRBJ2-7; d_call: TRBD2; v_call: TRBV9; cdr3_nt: TGTGCCAGCAGCGTAGTTAAGCGGGAGACTTACGAGCAGTACTTC; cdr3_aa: CASSVVKRETYEQYF
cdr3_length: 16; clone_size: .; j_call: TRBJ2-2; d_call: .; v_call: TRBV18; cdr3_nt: TGTGCCAGCTCACCACCCGAGGGTGTGAACACCGGGGAGCTGTTTTTT; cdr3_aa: CASSPPEGVNTGELFF
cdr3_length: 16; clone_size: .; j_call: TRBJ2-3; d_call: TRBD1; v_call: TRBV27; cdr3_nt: TGTGCCAGCAGTTCCATCTCAAGGACAGGGGTTGATACGCAGTATTTT; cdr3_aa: CASSSISRTGVDTQYF
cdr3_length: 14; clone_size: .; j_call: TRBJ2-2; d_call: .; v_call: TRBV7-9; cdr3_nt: TGTGCCAGCAGCTTACGTCGGAACACCGGGGAGCTGTTTTTT; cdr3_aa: CASSLRRNTGELFF
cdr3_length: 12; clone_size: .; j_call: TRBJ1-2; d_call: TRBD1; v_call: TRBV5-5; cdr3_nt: TGTGCCAGCAGCTTGACAGGGGGCGCCTACACCTTC; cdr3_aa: CASSLTGGAYTF
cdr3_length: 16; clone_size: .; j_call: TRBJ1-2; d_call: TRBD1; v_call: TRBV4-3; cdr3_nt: TGCGCCAGCAGCCAAGATGGGGGACAGGGGGACTATGGCTACACCTTC; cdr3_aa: CASSQDGGQGDYGYTF
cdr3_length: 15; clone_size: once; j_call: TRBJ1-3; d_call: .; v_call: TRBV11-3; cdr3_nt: TGTGCCAGCAGCTACACAGGATCCTCTGGAAACACCATATATTTT; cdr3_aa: CASSYTGSSGNTIYF
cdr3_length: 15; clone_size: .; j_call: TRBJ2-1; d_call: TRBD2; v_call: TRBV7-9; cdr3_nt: TGTGCCAGCAGCCCGCGGGGGAGCTCCTACAATGAGCAGTTCTTC; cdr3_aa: CASSPRGSSYNEQFF
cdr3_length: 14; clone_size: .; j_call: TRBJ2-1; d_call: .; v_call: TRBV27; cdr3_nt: TGTGCCAGCAGTCTATCCATGGGTGGCAATGAGCAGTTCTTC; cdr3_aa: CASSLSMGGNEQFF
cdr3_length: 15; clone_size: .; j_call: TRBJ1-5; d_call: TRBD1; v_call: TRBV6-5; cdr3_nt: TGTGCCAGCAGTACGAGGGGAGGGGGCGATCAGCCCCAGCATTTT; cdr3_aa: CASSTRGGGDQPQHF
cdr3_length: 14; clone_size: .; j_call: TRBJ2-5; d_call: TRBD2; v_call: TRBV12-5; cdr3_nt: TGTGCTAGTGGTTTCGGGGAGGGCCAAGAGACCCAGTACTTC; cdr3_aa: CASGFGEGQETQYF
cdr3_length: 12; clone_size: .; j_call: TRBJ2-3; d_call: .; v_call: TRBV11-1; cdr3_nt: TGTGCCAGCAGCTCCGACACAGATACGCAGTATTTT; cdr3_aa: CASSSDTDTQYF
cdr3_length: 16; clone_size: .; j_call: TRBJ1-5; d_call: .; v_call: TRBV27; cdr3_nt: TGTGCCAGCAGCTACGTTGGGGGGAGTAGCAATCAGCCCCAGCATTTT; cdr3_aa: CASSYVGGSSNQPQHF
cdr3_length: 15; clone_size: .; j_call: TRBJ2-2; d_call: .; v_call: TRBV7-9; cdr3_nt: TGTGCCACCTCCCGTTATGGGGTGAACACCGGGGAGCTGTTTTTT; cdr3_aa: CATSRYGVNTGELFF